The source of this T cell receptor beta chain is a study of regulatory T cells in long-lasting Graves disease. On the study more broadly: Over 5 years of antithyroid drugs plus positive TSH receptor antibodies defined persistent Graves' disease.

Study outcomes and limitations: Small numbers of samples may have cut accuracy. TRBV28, TRBJ1-2 and TRBJ2-5 were segments that persistent disease favored.

Sample time point: persistent/refractory GD, antithyroid drugs over 5 years with positive TRAb. Scientists built the TCR library using RNA that was extracted from PBMCs. The CDR3 spans 15 residues. Germline CDR1 is MDHEN and CDR2 is SYDVKM. V was clipped by 5 bases and J by 3 bases; unmatched bases: 8. Researchers made TCR beta libraries by using iRepertoire HTBI primers and running Arm-PCR on CDR3 regions. A single record per CDR3 protein comes from TCRdb applying MiXCR to the multiplex PCR reads. The sample holds more than 650,000 distinct CDR3 sequences, about 30% seen once. This clonotype has at least ten counts. As yet, its antigen is unknown.

This receptor was identified in a female donor with Graves disease. This chain connects TRBV28 to TRBJ1-2; 8 bases are a match to TRBD1. This specimen consisted of peripheral blood mononuclear cells (PBMCs), obtained when the disease was refractory, from a patient treated with antithyroid drugs. In DNA, the CDR3 is TGTGCCAGCAGTCCGACAGGGGCGAATCACTATGGCTACACCTTC. Translation gives CASSPTGANHYGYTF.